This is a list of T cell receptor beta chains from one sample in a study of OX40 agonist ivuxolimab in advanced cancers. Sequenced by immunoSEQ multiplex PCR; TCRdb stores in-frame clones only, minus some. The sample yields fewer than 45,000 clones, approximately 88% seen once. The sample was CD4+ or CD8+ T cells sorted from blood, taken in a trial of the OX40 agonist ivuxolimab. The receptors come from an adult with an advanced solid tumor such as melanoma, head and neck, liver or kidney cancer. CDR3s include the opening cysteine and the closing phenylalanine or tryptophan.

v_gene	j_gene	CDR3aa
TRBV11-1	TRBJ1-5	CASSLALGDQPQHF
TRBV6-5	TRBJ2-7	CASSHDRGGNDEQYF
TRBV6-1	TRBJ2-7	CASRITFFGNEQYF
TRBV15	TRBJ1-6	CATSIRAGDSPLHF
TRBV5-5	TRBJ2-5	CASSLAGGDRTQYF
TRBV5-8	TRBJ2-1	CASSRNRGGNNEQFF
TRBV30	TRBJ2-1	CAWSWLAENEQFF
TRBV5-4	TRBJ2-3	CASSLWTTSTDTQYF
TRBV11-2	TRBJ2-3	CASSPWGNGVADTQYF
TRBV2	TRBJ2-3	CASGANPGQNTDTQYF
TRBV27	TRBJ2-1	CASSLGTASYNEQFF
TRBV18	TRBJ1-4	CASSPPSSRPNEKLFF
TRBV4-1	TRBJ2-3	CASSQESSSGRAGDTQYF
TRBV6-1	TRBJ2-3	CASSGTVKRQYF
TRBV20-1	TRBJ2-7	CSAGQYEQYF
TRBV9	TRBJ2-7	CASSTGSNAIQQYF
TRBV5-1	TRBJ1-2	CASSPRGRPEPYGYTF
TRBV19	TRBJ1-2	CASSMSTGPNYGYTF
TRBV9	TRBJ2-3	CASSVEGLAGVGADTQYF
TRBV5-5	TRBJ2-5	CASSLGTSGRGETQYF
TRBV18	TRBJ2-1	CASSDRVDEQFF
TRBV27	TRBJ2-7	CASGPFVRLGDSEQYF
TRBV13	TRBJ2-7	CASSRWEREDYEQYF
TRBV10-3	TRBJ1-2	CAINLAGGAYGYTF
TRBV7-9	TRBJ1-2	CASSLNRDYTF
TRBV7-9	TRBJ2-3	CASSSGGPTDTQYF
TRBV29-1	TRBJ2-2	CSVERGTDTGELFF
TRBV5-5	TRBJ1-5	CASSLVWDQPQHF
TRBV2	TRBJ2-7	CASAGAHYEQYF
TRBV5-1	TRBJ2-7	CASSLGDPYEQYF
TRBV14	TRBJ2-1	CASSQGLHNEQFF
TRBV5-1	TRBJ1-2	CASSSPSEVEGASYGYTF
TRBV7-6	TRBJ2-2	CASSLAETSGDGGELFF
TRBV12-5	TRBJ1-4	CASGQGGTDEKLFF
TRBV5-1	TRBJ1-1	CASSLASDRRVGFALAFF